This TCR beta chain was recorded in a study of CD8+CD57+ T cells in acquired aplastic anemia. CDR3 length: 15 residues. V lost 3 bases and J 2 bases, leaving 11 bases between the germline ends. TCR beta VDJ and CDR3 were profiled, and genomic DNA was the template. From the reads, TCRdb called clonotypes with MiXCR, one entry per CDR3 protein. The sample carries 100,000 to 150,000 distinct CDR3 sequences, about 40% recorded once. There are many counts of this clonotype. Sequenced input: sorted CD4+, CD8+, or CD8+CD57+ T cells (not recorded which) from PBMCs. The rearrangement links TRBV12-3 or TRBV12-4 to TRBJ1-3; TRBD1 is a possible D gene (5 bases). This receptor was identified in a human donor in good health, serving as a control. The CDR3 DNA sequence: TGTGCCAGCAGTTTTTCAGGGATGACTGGAAACACCATATATTTT. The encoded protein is CASSFSGMTGNTIYF.